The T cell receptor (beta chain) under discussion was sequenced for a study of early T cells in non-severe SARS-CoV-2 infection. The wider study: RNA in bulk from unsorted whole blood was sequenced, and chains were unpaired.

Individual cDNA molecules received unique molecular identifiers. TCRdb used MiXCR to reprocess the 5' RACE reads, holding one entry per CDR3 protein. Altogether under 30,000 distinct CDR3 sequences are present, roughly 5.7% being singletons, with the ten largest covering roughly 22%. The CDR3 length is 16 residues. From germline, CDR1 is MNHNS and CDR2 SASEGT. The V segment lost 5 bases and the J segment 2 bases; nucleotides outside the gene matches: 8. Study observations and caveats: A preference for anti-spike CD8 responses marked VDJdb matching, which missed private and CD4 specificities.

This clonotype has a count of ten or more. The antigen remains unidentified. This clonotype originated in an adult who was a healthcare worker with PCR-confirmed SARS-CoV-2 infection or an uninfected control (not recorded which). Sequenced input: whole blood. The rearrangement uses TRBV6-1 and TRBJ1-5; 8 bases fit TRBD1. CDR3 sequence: CASSTGQGVGNQPQHF. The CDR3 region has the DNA TGTGCCAGCAGTACAGGACAGGGTGTCGGCAATCAGCCCCAGCATTTT.